What follows are 30 T cell receptor beta chains derived from one specimen sequenced in a study of T cell responses to AZD1222 COVID-19 vaccine. Assay used: immunoSEQ multiplex PCR; TCRdb lists only in-frame clones, some missing. The profile covers about 170,000 clones, with 70% to 90% appearing a single time and roughly 1.1% taken by the ten largest. Sequencing used peripheral blood, obtained 28 days after the second AZD1222 dose. The receptors derive from an adult who received the AZD1222 COVID-19 vaccine.

The chain employs TRBV7-2 and TRBJ2-1, with 7 bases fitting TRBD2. CDR3 length: 17 amino acids. Germline V gene sequence: CDR1 SGHTA, CDR2 FQGNSA. V dropped 1 base and J dropped 7; count of bases not matched to a gene: 13. CDR3 sequence (DNA): TGTGCCAGCAGCTTAGAGACTAGCTTTTCGTCTAAGAATGAGCAGTTCTTC. It codes for CASSLETSFSSKNEQFF. Looking up the rest from reference TRBV7-2 and TRBJ2-1 gives the full variable domain: GAGVSQSPSNKVTEKGKDVELRCDPISGHTALYWYRQSLGQGLEFLIYFQGNSAPDKSGLPSDRFSAERTGGSVSTLTIQRTQQEDSAVYLCASSLETSFSSKNEQFFGPGTRLTVL.

The J gene is TRBJ2-5, the V gene TRBV6-2 or TRBV6-3, with TRBD2 matching 9 bases. The CDR3 has 15 residues. V lost 2 bases and J lost 5; bases outside the gene matches: 6. CDR1 MNHEY and CDR2 SVGEGT come from the germline V gene. CDR3 sequence reads: CASSYPLAGLETQYF. CDR3 DNA sequence: TGTGCCAGCAGTTACCCTCTAGCGGGGTTGGAGACCCAGTACTTC.

The rearrangement uses TRBV3-1 (or the pseudogene TRBV3-2) and TRBJ1-2; weak D call: TRBD1 (5 bases). There are 15 residues in the CDR3. The V end was cut by 1 base, the J end by 3 bases, with 12 bases between. Germline CDR1 reads LGHDT; CDR2 reads YNNKEL (reference sequence). CDR3 region: CASSQAAGPHYGYTF. For the CDR3, the DNA is TGTGCCAGCAGCCAAGCGGCAGGGCCTCACTATGGCTACACCTTC.

The CDR3 sequence: CASSTHEGPGYTF. The CDR3 bases are TGTGCCAGCAGCACCCACGAGGGACCTGGCTACACCTTC. This chain connects TRBV7-9 to TRBJ1-2; tentative D call: TRBD1 (5 bases). Trimming took 5 bases from V and 7 from J, leaving 14 bases between them. From germline, CDR1 is SEHNR and CDR2 FQNEAQ (reference sequence). The CDR3 spans 13 residues.

The chain carries TRBV7-9 and TRBJ2-1; D might be TRBD2 (6 bases). The CDR3 has 16 amino acids. Germline assignment: CDR1 SEHNR and CDR2 FQNEAQ (reference sequence). Trimming left V 2 bases short and J 3 bases short, with 14 bases between. The CDR3 nucleotides read TGTGCCAGCAGCTTATCGTCCGGGGGAGACTACAATGAGCAGTTCTTC. It translates to CASSLSSGGDYNEQFF. The whole variable domain, filled in from reference TRBV7-9 and TRBJ2-1, reads DTGVSQNPRHKITKRGQNVTFRCDPISEHNRLYWYRQTLGQGPEFLTYFQNEAQLEKSRLLSDRFSAERPKGSFSTLEIQRTEQGDSAMYLCASSLSSGGDYNEQFFGPGTRLTVL.

The count of this clone is one. The chain has TRBV5-4 and TRBJ1-1; 8 bases are a match to TRBD1. This CDR3 has 15 amino acids. CDR1 is SGHNT, CDR2 YYREEE, per germline (reference sequence). The ends lost 4 bases at V and 1 base at J; junction bases unmatched: 6. CDR3 DNA: TGTGCCAGCAGCCCCAGCGGGACAGGGAACACTGAAGCTTTCTTT. This sequence encodes CASSPSGTGNTEAFF.

The rearrangement uses TRBV3-1 (or the pseudogene TRBV3-2) and TRBJ1-1; D remains unclear. Deletions cut 4 bases from V and 3 bases from J, with 15 bases between. Germline CDR1 is LGHDT and CDR2 is YNNKEL (reference sequence). The CDR3 extends over 15 amino acids. The CDR3 nucleotides read TGTGCCAGCAGCCTTCGGGCCGCGGGCGACACTGAAGCTTTCTTT. Encoded protein: CASSLRAAGDTEAFF.

The rearrangement uses TRBV7-8 and TRBJ2-7; D is uncertain. Germline V gives CDR1 SGHVS, CDR2 FQNEAQ. This CDR3 is 15 amino acids long. V was trimmed by 5 bases and J by 1 base, leaving 15 bases between them. The CDR3: CASSVGRERSYEQYF. The CDR3 DNA is TGTGCCAGCAGCGTCGGCCGAGAGAGGTCCTACGAGCAGTACTTC.

The chain is built from TRBV18 and TRBJ1-1; D is unresolved. The V end was cut by 6 bases, the J end by 0 bases, with 8 bases between. The CDR3 loop spans 13 amino acids. Germline V gene sequence: CDR1 KGHSH, CDR2 LQKENI. This chain's CDR3 is CASSEGMNTEAFF. CDR3 nucleotide sequence: TGTGCCAGCTCGGAAGGGATGAACACTGAAGCTTTCTTT. Full variable domain (rest looked up from reference TRBV18 and TRBJ1-1): NAGVMQNPRHLVRRRGQEARLRCSPMKGHSHVYWYRQLPEEGLKFMVYLQKENIIDESGMPKERFSAEFPKEGPSILRIQQVVRGDSAAYFCASSEGMNTEAFFGQGTRLTVV.

The genes are TRBV2 and TRBJ1-1, with 7 bases identical to TRBD1. Losses at the gene ends were 7 bases for V and 6 bases for J; bases not matched to a gene: 5. The germline CDR1 and CDR2 sequences are SNHLY and FYNNEI. This CDR3 has 12 amino acids. DNA for the CDR3: TGTGCCAGCAATGGTCAGGGGGCTGAAGCTTTCTTT. Translation gives CASNGQGAEAFF. Variable domain in full (rest from reference TRBV2 and TRBJ1-1): EPEVTQTPSHQVTQMGQEVILRCVPISNHLYFYWYRQILGQKVEFLVSFYNNEISEKSEIFDDQFSVERPDGSNFTLKIRSTKLEDSAMYFCASNGQGAEAFFGQGTRLTVV.

Only a few counts were recorded for this clone. Here the CDR3 reads CSASSLLLAGGRDTQYF. The CDR3 region has the DNA TGCAGTGCTAGTTCCCTCCTCCTAGCGGGGGGACGAGATACGCAGTATTTT. This chain uses TRBV20-1 with TRBJ2-3; 11 nucleotides align to TRBD2. The ends lost 3 bases at V and 5 bases at J; junction bases unmatched: 13. The CDR3 contains 17 residues. The V gene's germline CDR1 is DFQATT and CDR2 SNEGSKA (reference sequence).

The chain carries TRBV15 and TRBJ1-5; D might be TRBD1 (5 bases). With 3 bases removed from V and 4 bases from J, the gap between germline ends came to 16 bases. The CDR3 extends over 16 amino acids. Per germline, CDR1 LNHNV and CDR2 YYDKDF (reference sequence). The CDR3 spells CATSSDPRTRNQPQHF. As DNA, the CDR3 is TGTGCCACCAGCAGTGATCCAAGGACACGAAATCAGCCCCAGCATTTT.

V and J are TRBV6-5 and TRBJ1-6; 11 positions agree with TRBD1. The length of the CDR3 is 15 residues. The junction had 1 base not matched to a gene; V was cut back by 2 bases and J by 7 bases. Germline CDR1 reads MNHEY; CDR2 reads SVGAGI. In DNA, the CDR3 is TGTGCCAGCAGTTACGGGGACAGGGGGAATTCACCCCTCCACTTT. Its translation is CASSYGDRGNSPLHF.

This clone was seen a handful of times. V usage is TRBV10-1 and J usage is TRBJ1-5; 7 bases agree with TRBD1. Germline V gene sequence: CDR1 WNHNN, CDR2 SYGVQD (reference sequence). V was clipped by 3 bases and J by 4 bases; unmatched bases: 0. This CDR3 is 13 amino acids long. CDR3 sequence: CASSDRGNQPQHF. Here the CDR3 DNA reads TGCGCCAGCAGTGACAGGGGGAATCAGCCCCAGCATTTT.

This chain links TRBV4-3 with TRBJ2-7; unclear D gene. The CDR3 extends over 13 amino acids. Germline CDR1 reads LGHNA; CDR2 reads YSLEER. V shed 1 base and J shed 5 bases, with 9 bases lying between them. The CDR3 region has the DNA TGCGCCAGCAGCCAAGGGGCCTCGGACGAGCAGTACTTC. The encoded protein is CASSQGASDEQYF.

This CDR3 is CASSLAPSNQETQYF. The CDR3 bases are TGTGCCAGCAGCTTGGCCCCGTCCAACCAAGAGACCCAGTACTTC. The chain has TRBV5-6 and TRBJ2-5; D gene uncertain. The V end lost 0 bases, the J end lost 0 bases, and 9 bases lay between the germline ends. The CDR3 has 15 amino acids. Germline CDR1 is SGHDT and CDR2 is YYEEEE.

CDR3 coding DNA: TGTGCCAGCAGTTACCGCCGCGGGATCACTGAAGCTTTCTTT. Its translation is CASSYRRGITEAFF. The chain uses TRBV6-5 and TRBJ1-1; no clear D gene. Germline V gene sequence: CDR1 MNHEY, CDR2 SVGAGI. The CDR3 is made up of 14 amino acids. Trimming pared 2 bases from V and 4 bases from J, leaving 11 bases between.

The rearrangement joins TRBV7-2 to TRBJ2-1; 13 nucleotides match TRBD2. The CDR3 spans 18 residues. Germline CDR1 and CDR2: SGHTA and FQGNSA. The J segment lost 2 bases and the V segment lost 5 bases, leaving 9 bases of the junction unmatched. The CDR3 nucleotides are TGTGCCAGCAGCCTCAGGACTAGCGGGGGCCCTCCCTACAATGAGCAGTTCTTC. It specifies CASSLRTSGGPPYNEQFF.

The chain joins TRBV7-2 to TRBJ1-5; D uncertain. Trimming left V 7 bases short and J 5 bases short, with 21 bases between. This CDR3 region has 16 residues. Germline V gene sequence: CDR1 SGHTA, CDR2 FQGNSA. CDR3 sequence: CASTPPGRREYQPQHF. CDR3 DNA: TGTGCCAGCACCCCGCCGGGCCGACGAGAATATCAGCCCCAGCATTTT.

The chain employs TRBV7-9 and TRBJ2-7, with TRBD1 as a possible D gene (5 bases). The CDR3 totals 18 residues. Germline V gene lookup returns CDR1 SEHNR and CDR2 FQNEAQ (reference sequence). V was trimmed by 6 bases and J by 0 bases, leaving 24 bases between them. CDR3 region: CASRLLPPKGRASYEQYF. DNA of the CDR3: TGTGCCAGCAGACTTTTGCCTCCTAAAGGCAGGGCCTCCTACGAGCAGTACTTC.

J is TRBJ1-1 and V is TRBV4-1; D is perhaps TRBD1 (5 bases). V dropped 8 bases and J dropped 2 bases, with 15 bases sitting between them. The CDR3 contains 14 residues. Germline CDR1 MGHRA, CDR2 YSYEKL. The CDR3 DNA follows: TGCGCCAGCGGGGGACCAGGGAGTAACACTGAAGCTTTCTTT. Amino acids: CASGGPGSNTEAFF.

This clone was picked up a small number of times. The V and J genes are TRBV30 and TRBJ1-3, with D possibly TRBD1 on 5 matching bases. The ends were cut back, 3 bases at V and 0 bases at J, with 6 bases in the middle. The CDR3 has 13 residues. Per the germline V gene, CDR1 is GTSNPN and CDR2 is SVGIG (reference sequence). CDR3 in amino acids: CAWRRGSGNTIYF. CDR3 nucleotides: TGTGCCTGGAGAAGGGGCTCTGGAAACACCATATATTTT.

For the CDR3, the DNA is TGTGCCAGCAGTTCCCCGGGGGCAGGGTCGGTGTTTTTT. Protein product: CASSSPGAGSVFF. The chain combines TRBV6-5 with TRBJ1-4, with TRBD1 as a possible D gene (6 bases). V lost 4 bases, J lost 15 bases, and 18 bases lay in between. CDR3 length equals 13 residues. The germline CDR1 and CDR2 sequences are MNHEY and SVGAGI.

The chain employs TRBV7-9 and TRBJ1-4; D gene uncertain. Deletions cut 0 bases from V and 0 bases from J, with 2 bases between. This CDR3 comprises 14 residues. CDR1 and CDR2 from the germline V gene are SEHNR and FQNEAQ (reference sequence). CDR3 DNA sequence: TGTGCCAGCAGCTTAGCAGCAACTAATGAAAAACTGTTTTTT. It encodes CASSLAATNEKLFF.

The rearrangement uses TRBV5-1 and TRBJ2-5, with D perhaps TRBD2 (5 bases). Trimming left V 3 bases short and J 6 bases short, with 21 bases between. Germline V gives CDR1 SGHRS, CDR2 YFSETQ. The CDR3 extends over 16 amino acids. This chain's CDR3 is CASSWGPGLGDQTQYF. CDR3 bases: TGCGCCAGCAGCTGGGGTCCGGGGTTGGGTGACCAGACCCAGTACTTC. The variable domain in full, with the rest retrieved from reference TRBV5-1 and TRBJ2-5, is KAGVTQTPRYLIKTRGQQVTLSCSPISGHRSVSWYQQTPGQGLQFLFEYFSETQRNKGNFPGRFSGRQFSNSRSEMNVSTLELGDSALYLCASSWGPGLGDQTQYFGPGTRLLVL.

This clone showed up just once. This chain joins TRBV5-1 and TRBJ2-7, with unresolved D. This CDR3 is built from 14 residues. Germline CDR1 and CDR2: SGHRS and YFSETQ. V gave up 4 bases and J gave up 6 bases, with 17 bases separating them. CDR3 region: CASSPSLNSFEQYF. CDR3 in DNA: TGCGCCAGCAGCCCCTCTCTCAATTCGTTCGAGCAGTACTTC.

The chain links TRBV12-3 or TRBV12-4 to TRBJ1-1, with D possibly TRBD1 on 5 matching bases. With 6 bases removed from V and 3 bases from J, the gap between germline ends came to 8 bases. The CDR3 contains 12 residues. Written as DNA, the CDR3 is TGTGCCAGCAGGGTCAGGGACACTGAAGCTTTCTTT. It translates to CASRVRDTEAFF.

The chain has TRBV15 and TRBJ1-2; the D is unclear. Germline-derived CDR1 and CDR2 are LNHNV and YYDKDF (reference sequence). Trimming removed 0 bases from V and 2 bases from J, with 22 bases in between. This CDR3 is 19 amino acids long. The CDR3 DNA follows: TGTGCCACCAGCAGAGAGGTCGTGGGTTGGCGGCGGGAGAACTATGGCTACACCTTC. Amino acid sequence: CATSREVVGWRRENYGYTF.

The J gene is TRBJ1-6, the V gene TRBV5-8; tentative D call: TRBD1 (6 bases). V lost 4 bases, J lost 0 bases, and 14 bases lay in between. The CDR3 length is 17 residues. CDR1 is SGHTS, CDR2 YDEGEE, per germline. CDR3 protein: CASSDRTASSYNSPLHF. CDR3 DNA: TGTGCCAGCAGCGACCGGACAGCGAGCTCCTATAATTCACCCCTCCACTTT.

This clone was seen only a few times. This chain links TRBV3-1 (or the pseudogene TRBV3-2) with TRBJ1-2; D is perhaps TRBD1 (5 bases). The CDR3 runs to 12 residues. Germline V lookup: CDR1 LGHDT, CDR2 YNNKEL (reference sequence). Trimming took 3 bases from V and 5 from J, leaving 7 bases between them. Here the CDR3 DNA reads TGTGCCAGCAGCCAGCAGGGTTATGGCTACACCTTC. It specifies CASSQQGYGYTF.